This is a list of T cell receptor beta chains from one sample in a study of CXCR3-negative and CXCR3-positive naive CD8 T cells. One entry per CDR3 protein, without DNA, is what TCRdb gives after re-calling the 5' RACE reads. The repertoire shows about 130,000 distinct CDR3 sequences; the top ten hold 0.45% to 0.55%. Sequencing was performed on naive CXCR3- CD8+ T cells from blood. The receptors originated from a human donor in good health. Some clones in this sample may be carry-over from other donors' samples. The CDR3 runs from the conserved cysteine through the conserved F or W.

J gene	V gene	CDR3 protein
TRBJ2-5	TRBV20-1	CSADRTGPQETQYF
TRBJ1-2	TRBV5-1	CASSLGQLNYGYTF
TRBJ2-1	TRBV7-8	CASSLMVTGQQSSYNEQFF
TRBJ2-1	TRBV27	CASSNPRNEQFF
TRBJ2-3	TRBV18	CASSPDRDGTDTQYF
TRBJ2-7	TRBV28	CASSLLGDNEQYF
TRBJ2-2	TRBV7-9	CASSLYSHPTGELFF
TRBJ2-3	TRBV7-9	CASSPGQGIDTQYF
TRBJ2-5	TRBV21-1	CASSKTGDRAVLQETQYF
TRBJ2-7	TRBV5-6	CASRHRQGYSYEQYF
TRBJ1-4	TRBV18	CASSPLPDLGPEKLFF
TRBJ1-2	TRBV3-1	CASSHGTGRDLYGYTF
TRBJ2-3	TRBV7-6	CASSPSGEKDTQYF
TRBJ2-2	TRBV28	CASSPRFGVEAGELFF
TRBJ2-2	TRBV24-1	CATSDLPLTTNTGELFF
TRBJ2-7	TRBV28	CASSRPTSGSSSYEQYF
TRBJ2-5	TRBV29-1	CSVTNPTGVDQETQYF
TRBJ1-1	TRBV4-2	CASSQDGQGISAFF
TRBJ2-7	TRBV4-2	CASSQDLVVSSYEQYF
TRBJ1-5	TRBV20-1	CSASMGRRLEPQHF
TRBJ2-7	TRBV28	CASIKGLSSYEQYF
TRBJ1-1	TRBV4-3	CASSLTQGAYEAFF
TRBJ2-3	TRBV7-6	CASSLVKGADTQYF
TRBJ2-1	TRBV28	CASSLLAWGMGYNEQFF
TRBJ2-5	TRBV18	CASSPYYRDSRQETQYF
TRBJ1-4	TRBV30	CAWGPGRANEKLFF
TRBJ2-5	TRBV28	CASSPTGQETQYF
TRBJ2-4	TRBV28	CASSRLQGAGDIQYF
TRBJ2-7	TRBV4-1	CASSQVLSGSPHEQYF
TRBJ2-3	TRBV6-5	CASSPGKPTDTQYF
TRBJ2-3	TRBV10-3	CAISEGGEEGLTDTQYF
TRBJ1-4	TRBV4-3	CASSQSLMDSANEKLFF
TRBJ2-1	TRBV5-1	CASSLLGTSAYNEQFF
TRBJ2-7	TRBV4-1	CASSRFSGSSYEQYF
TRBJ2-1	TRBV7-9	CASSPDRGQDEQFF
TRBJ2-7	TRBV9	CASSGSQGAAVEQYF
TRBJ1-3	TRBV29-1	CSVGQGIGNTIYF
TRBJ2-1	TRBV7-9	CASSLVVQINEQFF
TRBJ1-2	TRBV7-9	CASSLPGSPNYGYTF
TRBJ2-1	TRBV6-2/TRBV6-3	CASSYRGGGYNEQFF
TRBJ2-1	TRBV24-1	CATSDLPGQGVYNEQFF
TRBJ2-3	TRBV25-1	CASTPGSRSLTDTQYF
TRBJ2-7	TRBV20-1	CSARDRAFSTYEQYF